The source of this TCR beta chain is a study of cytomegalovirus exposure and HLA in healthy donors. In regard to this clone: What it binds is unknown.

In the PCR, 60 Vbeta and 13 Jbeta primers were used. TCRdb keeps only in-frame clones here, not all; method: immunoSEQ multiplex PCR. This sample has over 150,000 clones, with roughly 80% found just once. The CDR3 totals 14 residues. The V end was cut by 3 bases, the J end by 3 bases, with 12 bases between. Germline V gene sequence: CDR1 MDHEN, CDR2 SYDVKM. Overall study results and limits: In a later analysis, HLA-C alleles had the fewest associated TCRs, DRB1 alleles the most. Most observed TCR sequences were rare, whereas some public TCRs were detected in many donors. A few CMV-associated chains were confirmed in vitro to be specific for CMV antigens.

Sequenced sample: PBMCs. The V gene is TRBV28, the J gene TRBJ2-7; D gene unclear. The receptor was derived from a man under 40 in good health and CMV-seropositive. As DNA, the CDR3 is TGTGCCAGCAGTTTTGGAGCGCTCTACTACGAGCAGTACTTC. Translating it yields CASSFGALYYEQYF.